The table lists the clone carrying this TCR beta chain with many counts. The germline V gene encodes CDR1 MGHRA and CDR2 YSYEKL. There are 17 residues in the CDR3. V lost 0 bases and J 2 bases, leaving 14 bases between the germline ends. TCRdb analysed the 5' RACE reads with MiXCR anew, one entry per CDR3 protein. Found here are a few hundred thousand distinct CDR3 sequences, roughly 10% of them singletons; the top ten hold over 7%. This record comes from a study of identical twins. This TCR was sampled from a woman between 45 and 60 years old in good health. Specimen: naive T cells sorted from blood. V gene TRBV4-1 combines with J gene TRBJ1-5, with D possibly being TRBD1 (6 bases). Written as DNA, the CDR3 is TGCGCCAGCAGCCAAGATTCAGGGGCGCGGGGCAATCAGCCCCAGCATTTT. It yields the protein CASSQDSGARGNQPQHF.